The present entry profiles one TCR beta chain with its context. Its antigen is still unknown. The sample originates from a study of cytomegalovirus exposure and HLA in healthy donors. General observations from the study: It was reportedly the case that the classifier diagnosed cytomegalovirus status with high specificity and sensitivity. Earlier results showed most TCR beta V segments being productive about 87% or about 30% of the time. In vitro, a few CMV-associated chains proved specific for CMV antigens. Several of the most significant clusters were apparently associated with common viral pathogens in a later analysis.

A multiplex PCR was run with 60 Vbeta primers and 13 Jbeta primers. Assay used: immunoSEQ multiplex PCR; TCRdb lists only in-frame clones, some missing. This table has about 220,000 clones, approximately 70% appearing once. Germline V gene lookup returns CDR1 SGHNT and CDR2 YENEEA. The CDR3 has 15 residues. V lost 2 bases and J lost 4, with 15 bases in between. This receptor was identified in a woman aged 30 to 39 in good health and CMV-seronegative. The J gene is TRBJ2-7, the V gene TRBV11-3, with D unresolved. Material for sequencing was PBMCs. CDR3: CASSLTPVEVYEQYF. CDR3 nucleotides: TGTGCCAGCAGCTTAACCCCGGTTGAGGTATACGAGCAGTACTTC.